Described below is a single TCR beta chain sequence and its context. The antigen remains unidentified. The data stem from a study of regulatory and conventional T cells in RAG deficiency. Findings of the study overall: Patient subsets had shorter CDR3s; Omenn Treg-Tconv overlap exceeded 85%. RAG-deficient patients showed markedly lower Shannon entropy and higher Simpson indices than control T-cell subsets. Compared with controls, unique Treg TCR beta sequences dropped roughly 100-fold in Omenn syndrome and CID/AS.

The sorted conventional CD4+ T cells were CD25-low and CD127-high, with genomic DNA sequenced. The table came from immunoSEQ multiplex PCR; TCRdb's copy has only in-frame clones and leaves some out. The table shows approximately 28,000 clones, with nearly 95% occurring only once. The V end was cut by 3 bases, the J end by 1 base, with 12 bases between. The CDR3 is 15 residues long. CDR1 KGHSH and CDR2 LQKENI come from the germline V gene. These data were likewise used in another study, on regulatory T cells. That publication notes: Primers: 52 TRBV forward and 13 TRBJ reverse.

Source material: CD25- CD4+ T cells sorted from blood. The V call is TRBV18, the J call TRBJ2-5, with D uncertain. The receptor's source is a human donor in good health. The CDR3 nucleotides read TGTGCCAGCTCACCGACTGGAACCTTCCAAGAGACCCAGTACTTC. It codes for CASSPTGTFQETQYF.